The 32 T cell receptor beta chains below were found in one sample sequenced in a study of CD8+ T cells in alopecia areata. Sequencing relied on a cDNA template that was reverse transcribed from extracted RNA. The repertoire was sequenced with immunoSEQ multiplex PCR; TCRdb's copy has only in-frame clones and lacks some. The top ten hold approximately 3.3% of the sample, which has some 110,000 clones, under 40% seen once. The source material was CD4+ T cells sorted from blood. The receptors here all came from a human donor with alopecia areata.

A few counts support this clone. V usage is TRBV29-1 and J usage is TRBJ1-2; 8 nucleotides align to TRBD1. V lost 6 bases, J lost 8 bases, and 5 bases stayed unmatched. The CDR3 is 11 amino acids. Germline CDR1 and CDR2: SQVTM and ANQGSEA. CDR3 DNA: TGCAGCGTCACGACAGGGGACGGCTACACCTTC. Translated, it gives CSVTTGDGYTF.

The gene calls are TRBV7-3 and TRBJ2-6; TRBD1 might be the D (5 bases). CDR3 length equals 15 residues. Deletions cut 5 bases from V and 1 base from J, with 9 bases between. Germline CDR1 is SGHTA and CDR2 is FQGTGA. The chain's CDR3 is CASSQTASGANVLTF. The DNA of the CDR3 is TGTGCCAGCAGCCAGACAGCTTCTGGGGCCAACGTCCTGACTTTC.

There are a few counts of this clone. V usage is TRBV14 and J usage is TRBJ1-1; D might be TRBD1 (6 bases). Germline values: CDR1 SGHDN, CDR2 FVKESK. Trimming shortened V by 4 bases and J by 5 bases, and 17 bases separated the two germline ends. The CDR3 is made up of 15 amino acids. The CDR3 is CASSRVRGARTEAFF. In DNA, the CDR3 is TGTGCCAGCAGCCGAGTACGGGGGGCAAGGACTGAAGCTTTCTTT.

This clone has just a few counts. The chain is built from TRBV5-1 and TRBJ2-7, with TRBD1 matching over 9 bases. Germline loops: CDR1 SGHRS, CDR2 YFSETQ. V lost 4 bases and J lost 5; bases outside the gene matches: 4. This CDR3 region has 13 residues. CDR3 in DNA: TGCGCCAGCAGCGCCCACAGGGGGCACGAGCAGTACTTC. Translated: CASSAHRGHEQYF.

This clone was counted between two and nine times. The chain uses TRBV7-2 and TRBJ2-1; the match to TRBD2 covers 11 bases. The CDR3 extends over 16 amino acids. V lost 1 base, J lost 5 bases, and 4 bases stayed unmatched. CDR1 and CDR2 from the germline V gene are SGHTA and FQGNSA. In nucleotides, the CDR3 is TGTGCCAGCAGCTTAGGTGGGACTAGCGGCAACAATGAGCAGTTCTTC. This codes for CASSLGGTSGNNEQFF.

In this sample, this clone turned up a few times. This chain connects TRBV30 to TRBJ1-1, with no clear D. The CDR3 is 13 residues long. V lost 3 bases to trimming and J lost 0 bases, with 8 bases between them. Germline values: CDR1 GTSNPN, CDR2 SVGIG (reference sequence). The CDR3 coding sequence is TGTGCCTGGAGCTTCAATATGAACACTGAAGCTTTCTTT. It translates to CAWSFNMNTEAFF.

The chain joins TRBV19 to TRBJ2-1; 14 positions match TRBD2. This CDR3 comprises 15 residues. With 5 bases clipped from V and 8 bases from J, the junction kept 5 bases outside the gene matches. CDR1 and CDR2 (germline): LNHDA, SQIVND (reference sequence). CDR3 DNA sequence: TGTGCCAGTAGTCGACTAGCGGGAGGGCAGGATGAGCAGTTCTTC. Translating gives CASSRLAGGQDEQFF.

The CDR3 bases are TGCAGCGTTGAAAGTCCTCGGGGGGCAGATACGCAGTATTTT. Its translation is CSVESPRGADTQYF. This sequence joins TRBV29-1 and TRBJ2-3, with 7 bases aligning to TRBD2. The CDR3 runs to 14 residues. Germline V CDR1 and CDR2: SQVTM, ANQGSEA. V shed 2 bases, J shed 4 bases, and the junction held 6 bases outside the gene matches.

In the case of this clone: The junction departs from the called germline gene at one end, perhaps through a read error. V usage is TRBV2 and J usage is TRBJ1-4; D gene unclear. Germline V gene sequence: CDR1 SNHLY, CDR2 FYNNEI. The CDR3 contains 15 residues. The DNA for the CDR3 is TGTGCCAGCAGGGAAGTCGGGTTTTCCCAGGAAAAACTGTTTTTT. It yields the protein CASREVGFSQEKLFF.

The chain has TRBV5-1 and TRBJ1-1; no clear D. V lost 2 bases, J lost 7 bases, and 12 bases lay in between. The CDR3 has 13 residues. Germline V gives CDR1 SGHRS, CDR2 YFSETQ. Written as DNA, the CDR3 is TGCGCCAGCAGCTTCACGGACGGTGGTGAAGCTTTCTTT. It translates to CASSFTDGGEAFF. Looking up the rest from reference TRBV5-1 and TRBJ1-1 gives the full variable domain: KAGVTQTPRYLIKTRGQQVTLSCSPISGHRSVSWYQQTPGQGLQFLFEYFSETQRNKGNFPGRFSGRQFSNSRSEMNVSTLELGDSALYLCASSFTDGGEAFFGQGTRLTVV.

The V gene is TRBV14, the J gene TRBJ2-1, with D maybe TRBD1 (5 bases). This CDR3 region has 15 residues. V was cut by 7 bases and J by 4 bases, with 17 bases left in between. Germline CDR1 reads SGHDN; CDR2 reads FVKESK. The CDR3 reads CASNQGSVMYNEQFF. The CDR3 DNA reads TGTGCCAGCAACCAGGGATCCGTTATGTACAATGAGCAGTTCTTC.

This clone has a handful of counts. The chain joins TRBV2 to TRBJ2-3; D gene uncertain. Trimming pared 1 base from V and 5 bases from J, leaving 7 bases between. CDR1 and CDR2 from the germline V gene are SNHLY and FYNNEI. This CDR3 has 13 residues. CDR3 nucleotide sequence: TGTGCCAGCAGTGAAGAGTCAGTAGATACGCAGTATTTT. It encodes CASSEESVDTQYF.

The sample holds a few counts of this clone. The J gene is TRBJ2-7, the V gene TRBV28; D remains ambiguous. The CDR3 runs 15 residues. The germline V gene has CDR1 MDHEN and CDR2 SYDVKM. V gave up 2 bases and J gave up 1 base, with 12 bases separating them. CDR3 region: CASSLGSAASYEQYF. CDR3 DNA sequence: TGTGCCAGCAGTTTAGGTTCGGCGGCGTCCTACGAGCAGTACTTC.

The J gene is TRBJ1-6, the V gene TRBV27; 7 bases map to TRBD1. Trimming cost V 7 bases and J 7 bases; bases outside gene matches: 10. The CDR3 totals 15 residues. The germline V gene encodes CDR1 MNHEY and CDR2 SMNVEV (reference sequence). The CDR3: CASKTLTGRNSPLHF. The CDR3 DNA is TGTGCCAGCAAAACCTTGACAGGGCGGAATTCACCCCTCCACTTT.

The V gene is TRBV10-3, the J gene TRBJ2-5; either TRBD1 or TRBD2 may supply D (5 bases each). The V gene's germline CDR1 is ENHRY and CDR2 SYGVKD. CDR3 size: 13 residues. Trimming pared 9 bases from V and 3 bases from J, leaving 14 bases between. The CDR3 nucleotides read TGTGCCATAAAAGGGAGCAGGGAAGAGACCCAGTACTTC. Residues: CAIKGSREETQYF.

This clone was observed at least ten times. The V and J genes are TRBV28 and TRBJ1-4; D gene uncertain. This CDR3 is 17 amino acids long. The V gene lost 5 bases and the J gene lost 4 bases, with 20 bases spanning the gap. From germline, CDR1 is MDHEN and CDR2 SYDVKM. The CDR3 is CASSTTPGPVLNEKLFF. CDR3 coding DNA: TGTGCCAGCAGTACAACCCCCGGGCCGGTGCTTAATGAAAAACTGTTTTTT. The entire variable domain, with the rest obtained from reference TRBV28 and TRBJ1-4, is as follows: DVKVTQSSRYLVKRTGEKVFLECVQDMDHENMFWYRQDPGLGLRLIYFSYDVKMKEKGDIPEGYSVSREKKERFSLILESASTNQTSMYLCASSTTPGPVLNEKLFFGSGTQLSVL.

The CDR3 region is CSVQRTGGYNEQFF. The CDR3 DNA reads TGCAGCGTGCAAAGGACAGGGGGATACAATGAGCAGTTCTTC. J is TRBJ2-1 and V is TRBV29-1; 10 bases map to TRBD1. The germline CDR1 and CDR2 sequences are SQVTM and ANQGSEA. With V trimmed by 6 bases and J by 4 bases, 6 bases remained unmatched. CDR3 length: 14 residues.

V and J are TRBV7-2 and TRBJ1-2; TRBD1 matches 7 bases. Germline V lookup: CDR1 SGHTA, CDR2 FQGNSA. The junction had 8 bases not matched to a gene; V was cut back by 5 bases and J by 8 bases. The CDR3 totals 13 residues. The CDR3 region is CASSPDREGGYTF. The CDR3 DNA follows: TGTGCCAGCAGCCCTGACAGGGAGGGCGGCTACACCTTC.

This chain links TRBV7-2 with TRBJ1-1; D remains unclear. Germline V gives CDR1 SGHTA, CDR2 FQGNSA. The CDR3 runs 14 residues. V was clipped by 5 bases and J by 4 bases, with 14 bases between them. The CDR3 here is CASSQQHMTTEAFF. The CDR3 nucleotides read TGTGCCAGCAGCCAACAGCACATGACCACTGAAGCTTTCTTT.

V usage is TRBV7-9 and J usage is TRBJ2-7, with TRBD2 matching 7 bases. The CDR3 contains 14 residues. Germline assignment: CDR1 SEHNR and CDR2 FQNEAQ (reference sequence). Germline trimming cut 0 bases from V and 1 base from J; bases unmatched to any gene: 0. The CDR3 region is CASSLAGGSYEQYF. The CDR3 DNA is TGTGCCAGCAGCTTAGCGGGAGGGTCCTACGAGCAGTACTTC.

The chain employs TRBV4-3 and TRBJ2-2; D is perhaps TRBD1 (6 bases). CDR1 and CDR2 (germline): LGHNA, YSLEER. The CDR3 is 18 amino acids. V dropped 0 bases and J dropped 6 bases, with 20 bases sitting between them. The CDR3 DNA is TGCGCCAGCAGCCAAGATATCCAGGCAGGGGTATGGGCCGGGGAGCTGTTTTTT. Its protein product is CASSQDIQAGVWAGELFF.

The chain employs TRBV7-2 and TRBJ2-2; a possible D gene is TRBD1 (6 bases). Germline CDR1 reads SGHTA; CDR2 reads FQGNSA. The CDR3 extends over 17 amino acids. V lost 7 bases and J lost 1, with 19 bases in between. CDR3 in amino acids: CASTVRRGGWNTGELFF. The CDR3 nucleotides are TGTGCCAGCACCGTACGTCGTGGGGGCTGGAACACCGGGGAGCTGTTTTTT.

DNA for the CDR3: TGCAGCGTTGCCTCCGAGCAGGGACGGGGCTACACCTTC. Amino acids: CSVASEQGRGYTF. The chain carries TRBV29-1 and TRBJ1-2; D possibly corresponds to TRBD1 (5 bases). Trimming cost V 4 bases and J 8 bases, with 17 bases left between them. The germline gives CDR1 SQVTM, CDR2 ANQGSEA. There are 13 residues in the CDR3.

The V and J genes are TRBV7-6 and TRBJ2-5; 8 bases map to TRBD1. With V trimmed by 5 bases and J by 5 bases, 10 bases remained unmatched. CDR3 length equals 15 residues. CDR1 and CDR2 (germline): SGHVS, FNYEAQ. The CDR3 sequence is CASSQVAGGGETQYF. The CDR3 DNA sequence: TGTGCCAGCAGCCAAGTGGCAGGGGGCGGCGAGACCCAGTACTTC. Based on the CDR3 plus reference TRBV7-6 and TRBJ2-5, the full variable domain is GAGVSQSPRYKVTKRGQDVALRCDPISGHVSLYWYRQALGQGPEFLTYFNYEAQQDKSGLPNDRFSAERPEGSISTLTIQRTEQRDSAMYRCASSQVAGGGETQYFGPGTRLLVL.

The V and J genes are TRBV7-8 and TRBJ2-1; D is possibly TRBD1 (6 bases). The ends were cut back, 2 bases at V and 6 bases at J, with 11 bases in the middle. There are 14 residues in the CDR3. Germline assignment: CDR1 SGHVS and CDR2 FQNEAQ. CDR3 coding DNA: TGTGCCAGCAGCTTAACACAGGGTGGCAATGAGCAGTTCTTC. Encoded protein: CASSLTQGGNEQFF.

V and J are TRBV29-1 and TRBJ2-5; TRBD1 agrees at 7 bases. Trimming took 6 bases from V and 5 from J; bases not matched to a gene: 3. The CDR3 runs 11 residues. CDR1 and CDR2 from the germline V gene are SQVTM and ANQGSEA. CDR3 coding DNA: TGCAGCGTCGACAGGGAGGAGACCCAGTACTTC. It yields the protein CSVDREETQYF. Full variable domain (remainder filled in from reference TRBV29-1 and TRBJ2-5): SAVISQKPSRDICQRGTSLTIQCQVDSQVTMMFWYRQQPGQSLTLIATANQGSEATYESGFVIDKFPISRPNLTFSTLTVSNMSPEDSSIYLCSVDREETQYFGPGTRLLVL.

V usage is TRBV20-1 and J usage is TRBJ2-1, with D tentatively TRBD1 or TRBD2 (5 bases each). Per the germline V gene, CDR1 is DFQATT and CDR2 is SNEGSKA (reference sequence). The length of the CDR3 is 11 residues. CDR3 DNA: TGCAATGGGACGTCCTACAATGAGCAGTTCTTC. Translating gives CNGTSYNEQFF.

The chain links TRBV7-2 to TRBJ2-3, with 10 bases aligning to TRBD1. This CDR3 has 16 residues. Losses at the gene ends were 4 bases for V and 9 bases for J; bases not matched to a gene: 13. Germline CDR1 reads SGHTA; CDR2 reads FQGNSA. CDR3 DNA sequence: TGTGCCAGCAGCTCCGGGACAGGGGCCAGCCAGGTGACGCAGTATTTT. Its translation is CASSSGTGASQVTQYF.

The chain employs TRBV5-1 and TRBJ1-1; TRBD1 aligns across 7 bases. V gave up 3 bases and J gave up 5 bases; unmatched junction bases: 4. Germline lookup yields CDR1 SGHRS and CDR2 YFSETQ. The CDR3 runs to 13 residues. The DNA of the CDR3 is TGCGCCAGCAGCTACCAGGGGGAAACTGAAGCTTTCTTT. As protein: CASSYQGETEAFF.

In its sample, this clone was seen a few times. V usage is TRBV7-2 and J usage is TRBJ2-3; D could derive from TRBD1 or TRBD2 (5 bases each). The CDR3 sequence is 15 residues long. V lost 5 bases, J lost 4 bases, and 16 bases lay in between. Per the germline V gene, CDR1 is SGHTA and CDR2 is FQGNSA. The CDR3 coding sequence is TGTGCCAGCAGCCAGGGACCGCACTCCCCAGATACGCAGTATTTT. Its protein is CASSQGPHSPDTQYF.

The gene calls are TRBV6-6 and TRBJ1-4; no reliable D call. From germline, CDR1 is MNHNY and CDR2 SVGAGI (reference sequence). V shed 4 bases and J shed 2 bases, with 5 bases lying between them. The CDR3 has 13 residues. The DNA for the CDR3 is TGTGCCAGCAGTTTAGGGACTAATGAAAAACTGTTTTTT. Translating gives CASSLGTNEKLFF.

This rearrangement joins TRBV7-2 to TRBJ2-7, with D maybe TRBD2 (6 bases). Per germline, CDR1 SGHTA and CDR2 FQGNSA. V lost 5 bases to trimming and J lost 1 base, with 9 bases between them. The CDR3 is made up of 13 amino acids. CDR3 residues: CASSKGRSYEQYF. The CDR3 coding sequence is TGTGCCAGCAGCAAAGGGAGGTCCTACGAGCAGTACTTC.